This T cell receptor beta chain stems from a study of Ad26.COV2.S vaccination and SARS-CoV-2 variants (dated by TCRdb to 2020 to 2022). Regarding the study in general: Vaccine-arm donors were drawn from COV1001, a multicentre, randomized, double-blind, placebo-controlled phase I-IIa trial of Ad26.COV2.S in healthy adults. Ad26.COV2.S was administered intramuscularly at a dose of 5x10^10 or 1x10^11 viral particles, either as one shot or as two shots given 56 days apart. The specificity and breadth of SARS-CoV-2-reactive T cell receptors after Ad26.COV2.S vaccination were assessed by TCRbeta repertoire sequencing. Investigators did not know the trial group allocation while performing experiments and assessing outcomes. A total of approximately 30 samples were included in the TCR-sequenced set, comprising roughly 20 Ad26.COV2.S vaccine recipients, 5 placebo recipients and 8 SARS-CoV-2 convalescent individuals. Participants in the trial were split at random into five groups of five each, receiving low-dose or high-dose Ad26.COV2.S once or twice, or else placebo on both occasions.

Overall study results and their limits: It was noted by the authors that total T cell responses may have been underestimated by the TCR breadth and depth analyses. After vaccination, spike-specific CD8+ and CD4+ T cell responses were reported to show substantial breadth. Vaccine and placebo recipients had similar non-spike TCR breadth, a finding consistent with the vaccine containing only spike. The study was not powered to compare responses between vaccine doses or regimens. Higher spike-specific TCR breadth was observed in Ad26.COV2.S recipients than in placebo recipients (P = 0.0014).

The germline V gene (reference sequence) yields LNHDA for CDR1 and SQIVND for CDR2. Its CDR3 holds 16 amino acids, cysteine through phenylalanine. CDR3 DNA only is kept here, 48 bases in frame from base 1. Clipping removes 5 bases from V and 0 bases from J, with 7 as the unmatched junction base count. In regard to this clone: Its antigen specificity is not known. Nothing much larger sits one base from this clone, and base qualities are not available.

This specimen's treatment or condition label, interpreted: around 19 received Ad26.COV2.S at low or high dose, single or two shots; about five received placebo; per-sample allocation not given. For vaccine and placebo recipients, the sequenced repertoires came from samples collected on day 63 after the first injection. In Cohort 1b, around 23 adults aged 18-55 years were enrolled at a single site in Boston, USA, between 29 July and 7 August 2020. Ad26.COV2.S was a replication-incompetent adenovirus type 26 vector that expressed a prefusion-stabilized SARS-CoV-2 spike protein derived from the original Wuhan strain. The immunoSEQ Assay was the method used to sequence TCRbeta CDR3 regions. After extraction, genomic DNA underwent amplification by bias-controlled multiplex PCR, followed by high-throughput sequencing. On the study's bioinformatics: To quantify the absolute abundance of each unique TCRbeta CDR3 region, sequences were collapsed and filtered. T cell fraction was estimated by normalization of TCRbeta template counts to usable DNA, with usable DNA being measured through amplification of reference genes present in all nucleated cells. Repertoire TCRs were annotated as SARS-CoV-2-specific when V gene, CDR3 amino acid sequence and J gene were exactly matched to a known reactive TCR set. The reference SARS-CoV-2 TCR set was derived from MIRA and filtered for enrichment in COVID-19-positive ImmuneCODE repertoires, a step that removed public or cross-reactive TCRs. Drawing on the MIRA antigens, annotated TCRs were analysed further at the level of specific ORF or position within ORF. Depth was the summed frequency of annotated unique rearrangements, while breadth was defined as annotated unique rearrangements over total unique productive rearrangements. Two-sided Wilcoxon rank-sum tests were used to compare TCR breadth between groups. TCRdb provides this immuneACCESS table in a form limited to in-frame rearrangements. Some clones are lacking; in checked studies, under half of them reflect an unresolved V gene, and why the rest are absent is not known. The V and J calls and clone size were taken over from that table, and D and trimming were inferred from the DNA. This sample gives around 400,000 clones in total; about nine tenths of them show up just once. The ten biggest clones cover 1.9% of the sample.

This clonotype was obtained from a person aged 18 to 59 who received the Ad26.COV2.S COVID-19 vaccine or a placebo. The rearranged segments are TRBV19 and TRBJ2-4, with 7 bases matching TRBD1. Sample: peripheral blood, taken in a trial of Ad26.COV2.S vaccine versus placebo. The CDR3 region reads CASSSGQTLAKNIQYF. The sequenced DNA is TGTGCCAGTAGTTCGGGACAGACTCTAGCCAAAAACATTCAGTACTTC.